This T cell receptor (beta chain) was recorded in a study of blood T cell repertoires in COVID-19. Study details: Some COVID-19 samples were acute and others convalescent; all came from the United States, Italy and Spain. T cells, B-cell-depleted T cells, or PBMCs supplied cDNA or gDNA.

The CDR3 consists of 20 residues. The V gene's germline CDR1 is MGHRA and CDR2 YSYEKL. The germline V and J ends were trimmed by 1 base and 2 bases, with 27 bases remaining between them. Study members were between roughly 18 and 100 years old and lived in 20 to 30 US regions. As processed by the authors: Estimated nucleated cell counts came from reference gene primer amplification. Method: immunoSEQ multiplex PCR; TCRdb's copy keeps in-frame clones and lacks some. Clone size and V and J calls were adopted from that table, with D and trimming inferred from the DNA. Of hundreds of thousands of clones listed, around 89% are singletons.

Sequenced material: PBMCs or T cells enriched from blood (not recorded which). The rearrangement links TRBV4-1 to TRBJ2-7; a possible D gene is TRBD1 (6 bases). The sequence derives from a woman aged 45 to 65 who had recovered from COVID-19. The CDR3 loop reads CASSQGILWSRQASTYEQYF. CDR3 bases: TGCGCCAGCAGCCAAGGAATTCTTTGGTCACGACAGGCAAGTACCTACGAGCAGTACTTC.